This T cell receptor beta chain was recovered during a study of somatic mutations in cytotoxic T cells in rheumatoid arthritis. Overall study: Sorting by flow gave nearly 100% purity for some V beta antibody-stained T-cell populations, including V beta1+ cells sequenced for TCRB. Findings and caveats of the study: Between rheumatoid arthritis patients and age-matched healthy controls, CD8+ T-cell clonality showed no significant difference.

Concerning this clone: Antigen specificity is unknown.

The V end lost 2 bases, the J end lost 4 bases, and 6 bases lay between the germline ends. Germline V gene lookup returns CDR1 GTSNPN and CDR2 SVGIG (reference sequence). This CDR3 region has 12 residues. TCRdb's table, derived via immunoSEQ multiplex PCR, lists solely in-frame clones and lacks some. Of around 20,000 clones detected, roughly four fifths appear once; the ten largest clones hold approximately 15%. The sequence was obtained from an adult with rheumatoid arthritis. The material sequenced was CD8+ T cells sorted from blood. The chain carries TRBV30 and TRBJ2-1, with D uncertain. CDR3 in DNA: TGTGCCTGGAGTCCGAGTTACAATGAGCAGTTCTTC. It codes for CAWSPSYNEQFF.